This T cell receptor beta chain was sequenced during a study of OX40 agonist ivuxolimab in advanced cancers. Study overall: Subjects had a mean age of about 65 years, with a range of about 23 to 85; more than 70% were male. Enrollees could have had prior anti-PD-1, anti-PD-L1 or anti-CTLA-4 therapy, which around 43% had received.

This clone was detected only once. Trimming removed 1 base at V and 1 base at J, with 8 bases between. The CDR3 covers 16 residues. Germline V gene lookup returns CDR1 MNHNS and CDR2 SASEGT. The assay was immunoSEQ multiplex PCR, and TCRdb's table has in-frame clones only and misses some. The sample has approximately 82,000 clones; 85% are singletons. This chain connects TRBV6-1 to TRBJ2-6; possibly TRBD1 for D (5 bases). The source is an adult with an advanced solid tumor such as melanoma, head and neck, liver or kidney cancer. Specimen: CD4+ or CD8+ T cells sorted from blood, collected in a trial of the OX40 agonist ivuxolimab. The CDR3 here is CASSEGPGSGANVLTF. The CDR3 DNA follows: TGTGCCAGCAGTGAAGGCCCAGGGTCTGGGGCCAACGTCCTGACTTTC.